This T cell receptor beta chain emerged from a study of T cells in localized non-small cell lung cancer. To note about this clone: Its antigen is unidentified.

Only in-frame clones appear in the TCRdb table, and some are missing; sequencing was by immunoSEQ multiplex PCR. The sample has about 24,000 clones, roughly 90% seen once. General study results and limits: Heterogeneity stays possible, as sequencing covered only one tumor region. Tumor showed lower T cell clonality than uninvolved adjacent lung, where it was highest. Appearance in adjacent lung was seen for a median around 61 of the top 100 tumor clones.

Material: PBMCs, obtained before any cancer treatment. The clonotype originates from a man aged 40 to 69 with stage II lung adenocarcinoma.

The CDR3 loop reads CASSLGPGLSSYEQYF. In DNA, the CDR3 is TGTGCCAGCAGCTTAGGTCCAGGTTTGAGCTCCTACGAGCAGTACTTC. The rearrangement links TRBV11-2 to TRBJ2-7, with D unresolved. The CDR3 consists of 16 residues. With 1 base removed from V and 0 bases from J, the gap between germline ends came to 13 bases. Per germline, CDR1 SGHAT and CDR2 FQNNGV.